The 9 T cell receptor beta chains below were found in one sample sequenced in a study of blood T cells in healthy people across ages (dated by TCRdb to between 2014 and 2016). Library prep was done by 5' RACE. Sequencing used an Illumina HiSeq 2500. A second PCR of about 6 to 12 cycles was performed with a sample-barcoded 5' primer and a J-beta primer mix. TCRdb cleaned the public reads at Q25 with fastp, built clones with MiXCR and kept in-frame beta chains. Every entry covers one CDR3 protein and lists the most common genes and DNA from its rows. Within this sample are 980,000 or so distinct CDR3 sequences, with roughly 50% of them counted one time only. Together, the top ten hold roughly an eighth of the sample. The sample comprised blood. These receptors came from a man aged 25 to 40 in good health.

The chain carries TRBV4-1 and TRBJ2-1, with D perhaps TRBD1 (6 bases). The germline V and J ends were trimmed by 4 bases and 7 bases, with 20 bases remaining between them. The CDR3 consists of 16 residues. Germline values: CDR1 MGHRA, CDR2 YSYEKL. The CDR3 DNA reads as TGCGCCAGCAGCCTGGTCCATGGGGGCCCGGGGAATGAGCAGTTCTTC. This sequence encodes CASSLVHGGPGNEQFF.

In its sample, this clonotype was seen many times. The CDR3 spells CAISAETGAYGYTF. Written as DNA, the CDR3 is TGTGCCATCAGTGCTGAGACAGGGGCTTATGGCTACACCTTC. V gene TRBV10-3 combines with J gene TRBJ1-2; 8 positions match TRBD1. The CDR3 runs to 14 residues. V was clipped by 4 bases and J by 5 bases; unmatched bases: 6. Germline CDR1 reads ENHRY; CDR2 reads SYGVKD.

This sequence joins TRBV6-5 and TRBJ2-3; D remains unclear. The CDR3 sequence is 13 residues long. The germline V and J ends were trimmed by 4 bases and 3 bases, with 8 bases remaining between them. CDR1 and CDR2 (germline): MNHEY, SVGAGI. The CDR3: CASSSTRTDTQYF. DNA for the CDR3: TGTGCCAGCAGTTCCACCCGGACAGATACGCAGTATTTT.

This clonotype was seen only once. This chain connects TRBV10-3 to TRBJ1-5; the D is unclear. Deletions cut 5 bases from V and 3 bases from J, with 17 bases between. The CDR3 is made up of 16 amino acids. CDR1 ENHRY and CDR2 SYGVKD come from the germline V gene. This CDR3 reads CAISKVRGQDNQPQHF. CDR3 DNA: TGTGCCATCAGTAAAGTTCGGGGTCAGGACAATCAGCCCCAGCATTTT.

Notes on this clonotype: An end of the junction does not agree with germline; a read error may underlie this. This rearrangement joins TRBV28 to TRBJ2-4, with 7 positions matching TRBD1. In germline, CDR1 is MDHEN, CDR2 SYDVKM. The CDR3 runs to 16 residues. The CDR3 DNA reads as TGTGCCAGCAGTTTCCGGGACAGAGTAGCCAAAAACAGTCAGTACTTC. This sequence encodes CASSFRDRVAKNSQYF. Looking up the rest from reference TRBV28 and TRBJ2-4 gives the full variable domain: DVKVTQSSRYLVKRTGEKVFLECVQDMDHENMFWYRQDPGLGLRLIYFSYDVKMKEKGDIPEGYSVSREKKERFSLILESASTNQTSMYLCASSFRDRVAKNSQYFGAGTRLSVL.

The V gene is TRBV4-3, the J gene TRBJ1-4; 7 nucleotides align to TRBD1. V trimming: 0 bases; J trimming: 8 bases; junction bases outside the gene matches: 6. Per the germline V gene, CDR1 is LGHNA and CDR2 is YSLEER. This CDR3 contains 15 residues. The CDR3 loop reads CASSQDVGGPEKLFF. DNA of the CDR3: TGCGCCAGCAGCCAAGATGTAGGGGGCCCAGAAAAACTGTTTTTT.

The chain carries TRBV27 and TRBJ1-1; D gene ambiguous. CDR1 is MNHEY and CDR2 is SMNVEV in the germline V gene (reference sequence). The CDR3 has 13 amino acids. Trimming took 5 bases from V and 7 from J, leaving 14 bases between them. CDR3: CASSIYPPHEAFF. The DNA for the CDR3 is TGTGCCAGCAGTATATATCCCCCCCATGAAGCTTTCTTT.

The chain carries TRBV6-5 and TRBJ1-2; no definite D call. Trimming left V 4 bases short and J 4 bases short, with 16 bases between. CDR1 MNHEY and CDR2 SVGAGI come from the germline V gene. This CDR3 comprises 15 residues. In DNA form, the CDR3 reads TGTGCCAGCAGTTTGGAGGGCTCCGCTCCCTATGGCTACACCTTC. As protein: CASSLEGSAPYGYTF.

This chain uses TRBV20-1 with TRBJ2-5, with D possibly TRBD1 on 5 matching bases. Germline CDR1 and CDR2: DFQATT and SNEGSKA (reference sequence). Trimming took off 6 bases at V and 4 bases at J, with 12 bases between the two ends. This CDR3 is built from 12 residues. The CDR3 DNA reads TGCAGTGCCCCCCCAGGGTTAGAGACCCAGTACTTC. Protein sequence: CSAPPGLETQYF.